These T cell receptor beta chains were read from a single sample in a study of blood T cell repertoires in COVID-19. TCRdb's copy holds only in-frame clones and misses some; the assay was immunoSEQ multiplex PCR. This sample has about 140,000 clones, with roughly 84% found just once. Material: peripheral blood. Every receptor here comes from a human donor with acute or convalescent COVID-19. The donor label of this sample is uncertain. Both conserved end residues are part of each CDR3. D genes are given only for firm matches. Clone size appears in some rows only: once, few, many, or a class for an expanded clone.

size: NA
V: TRBV6-5
J: TRBJ1-4
length: 13
D: NA
CDR3: CASSSDSNEKLFF
DNA: TGTGCCAGCAGCTCGGACAGTAATGAAAAACTGTTTTTT

size: NA
V: TRBV12-3/TRBV12-4
J: TRBJ1-6
length: 13
D: NA
CDR3: CASSLIVDSPLHF
DNA: TGTGCCAGCAGTTTAATCGTCGATTCACCCCTCCACTTT

size: few
V: TRBV28
J: TRBJ1-2
length: 14
D: TRBD1
CDR3: CASSPGQVRYGYTF
DNA: TGTGCCAGCAGTCCCGGACAGGTCCGCTATGGCTACACCTTC

size: NA
V: TRBV6-4
J: TRBJ1-2
length: 14
D: TRBD1
CDR3: CASSKDRAGDGYTF
DNA: TGTGCCAGCAGCAAGGACAGGGCGGGAGATGGCTACACCTTC

size: NA
V: TRBV15
J: TRBJ1-4
length: 15
D: NA
CDR3: CATSRDYAANEKLFF
DNA: TGTGCCACCAGCAGAGATTACGCAGCTAATGAAAAACTGTTTTTT

size: once
V: TRBV7-6
J: TRBJ2-3
length: 17
D: TRBD2
CDR3: CASSSGTSGVPSDTQYF
DNA: TGTGCCAGCAGCTCGGGGACTAGCGGGGTCCCCTCAGATACGCAGTATTTT

size: NA
V: TRBV5-1
J: TRBJ2-3
length: 13
D: NA
CDR3: CASSLGGADTQYF
DNA: TGCGCCAGCAGCTTAGGGGGAGCAGATACGCAGTATTTT

size: NA
V: TRBV7-6
J: TRBJ1-1
length: 19
D: TRBD1
CDR3: CASSFLLEQGWSMNTEAFF
DNA: TGTGCCAGCAGCTTCCTTCTCGAACAGGGGTGGAGCATGAACACTGAAGCTTTCTTT

size: NA
V: TRBV4-3
J: TRBJ2-1
length: 17
D: TRBD2
CDR3: CASSQVLETSGRGEQFF
DNA: TGCGCCAGCAGCCAAGTCCTGGAGACTAGCGGGAGAGGTGAGCAGTTCTTC

size: NA
V: TRBV2
J: TRBJ1-4
length: 15
D: TRBD1
CDR3: CASSRDRGPNEKLFF
DNA: TGTGCCAGCAGCCGGGACAGGGGACCTAATGAAAAACTGTTTTTT

size: NA
V: TRBV6-2/TRBV6-3
J: TRBJ1-5
length: 12
D: NA
CDR3: CASSSWEQPQHF
DNA: TGTGCCAGCAGTTCTTGGGAGCAGCCCCAGCATTTT

size: NA
V: TRBV19
J: TRBJ1-2
length: 15
D: TRBD1
CDR3: CASSTGQGAVYGYTF
DNA: TGTGCCAGTAGTACCGGACAGGGGGCGGTCTATGGCTACACCTTC

size: few
V: TRBV28
J: TRBJ1-5
length: 16
D: TRBD1
CDR3: CASSPWTGNGHQPQHF
DNA: TGTGCCAGCAGTCCTTGGACAGGGAACGGTCATCAGCCCCAGCATTTT

size: once
V: TRBV5-4
J: TRBJ1-2
length: 16
D: NA
CDR3: CASSLFPGRGNYGYTF
DNA: TGTGCCAGCAGCCTATTCCCGGGGAGGGGAAATTATGGCTACACCTTC

size: NA
V: TRBV18
J: TRBJ2-5
length: 16
D: TRBD2
CDR3: CASSPPGGGRTRTQYF
DNA: TGTGCCAGCTCACCACCGGGCGGGGGACGGACAAGGACCCAGTACTTC

size: NA
V: TRBV30
J: TRBJ2-2
length: 13
D: TRBD1
CDR3: CAWSRGTAGELFF
DNA: TGTGCCTGGAGTAGGGGGACAGCCGGGGAGCTGTTTTTT

size: NA
V: TRBV2
J: TRBJ1-6
length: 13
D: NA
CDR3: CASSPENNSPLHF
DNA: TGTGCCAGCAGCCCGGAGAATAATTCACCCCTCCACTTT

size: NA
V: TRBV7-9
J: TRBJ2-1
length: 14
D: NA
CDR3: CAGRWRSSYNEQFF
DNA: TGTGCCGGCAGGTGGAGAAGCTCCTACAATGAGCAGTTCTTC

size: NA
V: TRBV30
J: TRBJ1-4
length: 12
D: NA
CDR3: CAWSAGGEKLFF
DNA: TGTGCCTGGAGTGCAGGAGGGGAAAAACTGTTTTTT

size: NA
V: TRBV5-1
J: TRBJ2-5
length: 16
D: TRBD2
CDR3: CASSLNGRALRETQYF
DNA: TGCGCCAGCAGCTTGAACGGGAGGGCCCTCCGGGAGACCCAGTACTTC

size: NA
V: TRBV5-1
J: TRBJ1-1
length: 15
D: TRBD1
CDR3: CASSHNDDRATEAFF
DNA: TGCGCCAGCAGCCACAACGATGACAGGGCGACTGAAGCTTTCTTT

size: NA
V: TRBV27
J: TRBJ1-4
length: 15
D: TRBD1
CDR3: CASSILSGGSEKLFF
DNA: TGTGCCAGCAGTATACTTTCAGGGGGCTCTGAAAAACTGTTTTTT

size: NA
V: TRBV7-3
J: TRBJ2-1
length: 16
D: NA
CDR3: CASSSSGRASYNEQFF
DNA: TGTGCCAGCAGCTCATCCGGCAGGGCGTCATACAATGAGCAGTTCTTC

size: NA
V: TRBV7-3
J: TRBJ2-1
length: 16
D: TRBD1
CDR3: CASSLKGTGGWNEQFF
DNA: TGTGCCAGCAGCTTAAAGGGGACAGGGGGCTGGAATGAGCAGTTCTTC

size: NA
V: TRBV29-1
J: TRBJ2-5
length: 16
D: TRBD2
CDR3: CSVAGLAGNIRETQYF
DNA: TGCAGCGTTGCAGGACTAGCGGGGAATATTCGGGAGACCCAGTACTTC

size: once
V: TRBV10-3
J: TRBJ2-7
length: 13
D: TRBD1
CDR3: CAISADRAYEQYF
DNA: TGTGCCATCAGTGCGGACAGGGCCTACGAGCAGTACTTC

size: NA
V: TRBV5-5
J: TRBJ1-4
length: 17
D: TRBD1
CDR3: CASSVDRVEATNEKLFF
DNA: TGTGCCAGCAGCGTTGACAGGGTGGAGGCAACTAATGAAAAACTGTTTTTT